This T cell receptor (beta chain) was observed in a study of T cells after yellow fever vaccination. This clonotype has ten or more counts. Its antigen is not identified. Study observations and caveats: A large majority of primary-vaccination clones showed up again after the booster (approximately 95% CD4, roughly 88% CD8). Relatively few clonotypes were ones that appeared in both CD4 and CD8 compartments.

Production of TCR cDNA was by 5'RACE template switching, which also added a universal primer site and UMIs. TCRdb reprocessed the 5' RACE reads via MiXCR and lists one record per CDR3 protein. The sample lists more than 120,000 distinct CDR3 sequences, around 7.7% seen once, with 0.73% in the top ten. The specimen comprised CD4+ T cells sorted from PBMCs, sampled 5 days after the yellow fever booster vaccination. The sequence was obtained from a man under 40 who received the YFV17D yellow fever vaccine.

In DNA form, the CDR3 reads TGTGCCAGCAGTTACCCGACTAGCGGGAGGGTTAGCTCCTACAATGAGCAGTTCTTC. Translated: CASSYPTSGRVSSYNEQFF. The chain combines TRBV6-5 with TRBJ2-1; 14 nucleotides line up with TRBD2. In germline, CDR1 is MNHEY, CDR2 SVGAGI. The CDR3 extends over 19 amino acids. J was trimmed by 0 bases and V by 2 bases; bases with no gene match: 6.